These T cell receptor beta chains were read from a single sample in a study of T cell changes during pregnancy in multiple sclerosis. Generated by immunoSEQ multiplex PCR, the TCRdb table keeps only in-frame clones and is missing some. The sample includes 24,000 or so clones, around nine tenths of them seen just once. Material: CD8+ T cells from peripheral blood mononuclear cells, obtained in the first trimester of pregnancy. These TCRs come from a female donor in good health, enrolled as a control in a pregnancy study. The CDR3 runs from the conserved cysteine through the conserved F or W. D genes are given only for firm matches. Some rows mark clone size as missing; the rest say once, few, many or name a class of expanded clone.

. . TRBJ1-1 12 TRBV11-2 CASSLEGREAFF TGTGCCAGCAGCTTAGAGGGCAGGGAAGCTTTCTTT
. . TRBJ1-2 17 TRBV11-1 CASSPGVATDSNYGYTF TGTGCCAGCAGCCCTGGAGTCGCGACGGACTCTAACTATGGCTACACCTTC
. . TRBJ1-2 12 TRBV7-9 CASSLRGNGYTF TGTGCCAGCAGCTTACGGGGGAATGGCTACACCTTC
. TRBD1 TRBJ2-7 14 TRBV9 CASSQTGAPYEQYF TGTGCCAGCAGCCAAACAGGGGCCCCCTACGAGCAGTACTTC
. . TRBJ2-7 13 TRBV19 CASMPGGGFEQYF TGTGCCAGTATGCCAGGGGGAGGATTCGAGCAGTACTTC
. . TRBJ1-6 17 TRBV19 CASSIDLGGRRYSPLHF TGTGCCAGTAGTATAGATCTCGGGGGGCGACGATATTCACCCCTCCACTTT
. . TRBJ1-3 15 TRBV5-1 CASSQGHNSGNTIYF TGCGCCAGCAGCCAAGGACATAACTCTGGAAACACCATATATTTT
. . TRBJ2-7 16 TRBV28 CASSSVGTKSLYEQYF TGTGCCAGCAGTTCCGTAGGGACAAAATCCCTTTACGAGCAGTACTTC
. . TRBJ2-1 17 TRBV1 CTSSQEPRGGDYNEQFF TGCACCAGCAGCCAGGAACCCCGGGGGGGCGACTACAATGAGCAGTTCTTC
. . TRBJ2-7 13 TRBV29-1 CSATGSENYEQYF TGCAGCGCCACAGGGAGCGAAAACTACGAGCAGTACTTC
. . TRBJ2-7 14 TRBV5-6 CASSLKAVFHEQYF TGTGCCAGCAGCCTAAAAGCGGTATTCCACGAGCAGTACTTC
. TRBD2 TRBJ2-3 15 TRBV10-3 CAISGGQVSTDTQYF TGTGCCATCTCGGGGGGGCAGGTTAGCACAGATACGCAGTATTTT
. TRBD2 TRBJ2-1 16 TRBV7-9 CASSPSLAGDYNEQFF TGTGCCAGCAGCCCTTCCCTAGCGGGGGATTACAATGAGCAGTTCTTC
. . TRBJ2-7 14 TRBV27 CASTLRNGLYEQYF TGTGCCAGCACCCTGAGAAATGGACTTTACGAGCAGTACTTC
. . TRBJ1-5 14 TRBV27 CASSSDLGGQPQHF TGTGCCAGCAGTTCCGACCTAGGAGGGCAGCCCCAGCATTTT
. . TRBJ2-1 16 TRBV5-1 CASSFGQDPGVFEQFF TGCGCCAGCAGCTTCGGACAGGACCCGGGGGTATTTGAGCAGTTCTTC
. . TRBJ1-1 15 TRBV29-1 CSVEVATGKETEAFF TGCAGCGTTGAAGTCGCCACAGGGAAGGAGACTGAAGCTTTCTTT
. . TRBJ2-5 12 TRBV19 CASSAGGETQYF TGTGCCAGTAGTGCGGGTGGGGAGACCCAGTACTTC
. TRBD2 TRBJ2-7 12 TRBV7-6 CASSSREAEQYF TGTGCCAGCAGCTCCCGGGAGGCCGAGCAGTACTTC
. . TRBJ2-7 15 TRBV4-2 CASSVQRGARDEQYF TGTGCCAGCAGCGTCCAACGGGGGGCGCGGGACGAGCAGTACTTC
. . TRBJ2-5 14 TRBV11-2 CASSSRDSQETQYF TGTGCCAGCAGCTCCCGGGACTCCCAAGAGACCCAGTACTTC
. . TRBJ2-3 16 TRBV29-1 CSVDGGKTPSTDTQYF TGCAGCGTTGATGGCGGGAAAACTCCTAGCACAGATACGCAGTATTTT
. . TRBJ1-1 14 TRBV29-1 CSVSFSGVNTEAFF TGCAGCGTCTCCTTCAGCGGAGTCAACACTGAAGCTTTCTTT
. TRBD2 TRBJ2-3 14 TRBV9 CAGQPGGAGDTQYF TGTGCCGGCCAACCCGGGGGGGCAGGAGATACGCAGTATTTT
. . TRBJ1-1 13 TRBV2 CARLDSTLTEAFF TGTGCCAGATTGGACTCAACCCTCACTGAAGCTTTCTTT
. . TRBJ2-2 13 TRBV25-1 CASSESGTGELFF TGTGCCAGCAGTGAATCGGGGACCGGGGAGCTGTTTTTT
. . TRBJ2-7 17 TRBV9 CASSVAGGGGRSYEQYF TGTGCCAGCAGCGTCGCCGGGGGCGGGGGCCGTTCCTACGAGCAGTACTTC
. TRBD1 TRBJ2-3 16 TRBV29-1 CSVARTTGFATDTQYF TGCAGCGTTGCCCGCACGACAGGGTTCGCCACAGATACGCAGTATTTT
. TRBD1 TRBJ1-1 15 TRBV27 CASSFLGQANTEAFF TGTGCCAGCAGTTTTTTGGGACAGGCGAACACTGAAGCTTTCTTT
. . TRBJ2-7 13 TRBV28 CASSLAGGYEQYF TGTGCCAGCAGTCTGGCCGGGGGTTACGAGCAGTACTTC
. TRBD1 TRBJ1-1 15 TRBV5-1 CASSLPGTANTEAFF TGCGCCAGCAGCTTGCCTGGGACAGCGAACACTGAAGCTTTCTTT
. . TRBJ1-1 13 TRBV7-8 CASSNYRITEAFF TGTGCCAGCAGCAATTACAGGATAACTGAAGCTTTCTTT
. TRBD1 TRBJ1-2 17 TRBV28 CASSHMGQGAANYGYTF TGTGCCAGCAGCCATATGGGACAGGGGGCAGCGAACTATGGCTACACCTTC
. . TRBJ1-2 12 TRBV5-4 CASSYDGDGYTF TGTGCCAGCAGTTACGACGGAGATGGCTACACCTTC
. . TRBJ2-7 13 TRBV6-1 CASSLQGDYEQYF TGTGCCAGCAGCCTACAGGGTGACTACGAGCAGTACTTC
. TRBD2 TRBJ2-1 16 TRBV4-3 CASSQDPGLAGGEQFF TGCGCCAGCAGCCAAGATCCAGGACTAGCGGGTGGGGAGCAGTTCTTC
. TRBD1 TRBJ2-7 14 TRBV4-2 CASSHGTASYEQYF TGTGCCAGCAGCCATGGGACAGCCTCCTACGAGCAGTACTTC
. TRBD1 TRBJ1-3 15 TRBV5-1 CASSNGTGRGNTIYF TGCGCCAGCAGCAACGGGACAGGGCGAGGAAACACCATATATTTT
. . TRBJ2-7 16 TRBV5-6 CASSHSWEAPSYEQYF TGTGCCAGCAGCCATTCTTGGGAGGCACCCTCTTACGAGCAGTACTTC
. . TRBJ1-5 14 TRBV28 CASSLRRGGQPQHF TGTGCCAGCAGTTTAAGGAGGGGAGGACAGCCCCAGCATTTT
. TRBD1 TRBJ2-7 16 TRBV27 CASRPLDRGIVYEQYF TGTGCCAGCAGGCCATTGGACAGGGGTATTGTCTACGAGCAGTACTTC
. TRBD1 TRBJ1-4 15 TRBV7-9 CASSPMTGTDEKLFF TGTGCCAGCAGCCCTATGACAGGGACGGATGAAAAACTGTTTTTT
. . TRBJ1-4 16 TRBV4-1 CASSQVAGATNEKLFF TGCGCCAGCAGCCAAGTTGCAGGGGCAACTAATGAAAAACTGTTTTTT
. . TRBJ1-2 15 TRBV7-2 CASSLSTRGAWGYTF TGTGCCAGCAGCTTATCCACCCGAGGCGCTTGGGGCTACACCTTC
once . TRBJ1-2 15 TRBV9 CASSVVAGYDYGYTF TGTGCCAGCAGCGTAGTGGCAGGGTACGACTATGGCTACACCTTC
. . TRBJ2-5 14 TRBV29-1 CSVEDLEGSETQYF TGCAGCGTTGAAGATCTGGAGGGATCAGAGACCCAGTACTTC
. TRBD2 TRBJ2-3 15 TRBV28 CASSPTSGGANTQYF TGTGCCAGCAGTCCTACTAGCGGGGGGGCAAATACGCAGTATTTT
. . TRBJ1-4 17 TRBV28 CASSLLGSGRTNEKLFF TGTGCCAGCAGTTTATTAGGCAGCGGAAGGACTAATGAAAAACTGTTTTTT
. . TRBJ2-1 11 TRBV7-9 CASTFSDEQFF TGTGCCAGCACCTTTTCAGATGAGCAGTTCTTC